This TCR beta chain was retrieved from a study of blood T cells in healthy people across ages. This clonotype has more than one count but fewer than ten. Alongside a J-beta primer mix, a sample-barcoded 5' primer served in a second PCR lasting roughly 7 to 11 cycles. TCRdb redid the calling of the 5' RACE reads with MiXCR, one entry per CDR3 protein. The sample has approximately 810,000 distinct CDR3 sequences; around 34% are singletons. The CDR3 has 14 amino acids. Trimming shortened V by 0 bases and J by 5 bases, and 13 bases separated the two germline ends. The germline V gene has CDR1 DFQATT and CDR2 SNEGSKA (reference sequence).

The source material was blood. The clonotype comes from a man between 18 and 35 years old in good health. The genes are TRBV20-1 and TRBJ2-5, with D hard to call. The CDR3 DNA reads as TGCAGTGCTAGAGACCGGCCGTACCGGGAGACCCAGTACTTC. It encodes CSARDRPYRETQYF.